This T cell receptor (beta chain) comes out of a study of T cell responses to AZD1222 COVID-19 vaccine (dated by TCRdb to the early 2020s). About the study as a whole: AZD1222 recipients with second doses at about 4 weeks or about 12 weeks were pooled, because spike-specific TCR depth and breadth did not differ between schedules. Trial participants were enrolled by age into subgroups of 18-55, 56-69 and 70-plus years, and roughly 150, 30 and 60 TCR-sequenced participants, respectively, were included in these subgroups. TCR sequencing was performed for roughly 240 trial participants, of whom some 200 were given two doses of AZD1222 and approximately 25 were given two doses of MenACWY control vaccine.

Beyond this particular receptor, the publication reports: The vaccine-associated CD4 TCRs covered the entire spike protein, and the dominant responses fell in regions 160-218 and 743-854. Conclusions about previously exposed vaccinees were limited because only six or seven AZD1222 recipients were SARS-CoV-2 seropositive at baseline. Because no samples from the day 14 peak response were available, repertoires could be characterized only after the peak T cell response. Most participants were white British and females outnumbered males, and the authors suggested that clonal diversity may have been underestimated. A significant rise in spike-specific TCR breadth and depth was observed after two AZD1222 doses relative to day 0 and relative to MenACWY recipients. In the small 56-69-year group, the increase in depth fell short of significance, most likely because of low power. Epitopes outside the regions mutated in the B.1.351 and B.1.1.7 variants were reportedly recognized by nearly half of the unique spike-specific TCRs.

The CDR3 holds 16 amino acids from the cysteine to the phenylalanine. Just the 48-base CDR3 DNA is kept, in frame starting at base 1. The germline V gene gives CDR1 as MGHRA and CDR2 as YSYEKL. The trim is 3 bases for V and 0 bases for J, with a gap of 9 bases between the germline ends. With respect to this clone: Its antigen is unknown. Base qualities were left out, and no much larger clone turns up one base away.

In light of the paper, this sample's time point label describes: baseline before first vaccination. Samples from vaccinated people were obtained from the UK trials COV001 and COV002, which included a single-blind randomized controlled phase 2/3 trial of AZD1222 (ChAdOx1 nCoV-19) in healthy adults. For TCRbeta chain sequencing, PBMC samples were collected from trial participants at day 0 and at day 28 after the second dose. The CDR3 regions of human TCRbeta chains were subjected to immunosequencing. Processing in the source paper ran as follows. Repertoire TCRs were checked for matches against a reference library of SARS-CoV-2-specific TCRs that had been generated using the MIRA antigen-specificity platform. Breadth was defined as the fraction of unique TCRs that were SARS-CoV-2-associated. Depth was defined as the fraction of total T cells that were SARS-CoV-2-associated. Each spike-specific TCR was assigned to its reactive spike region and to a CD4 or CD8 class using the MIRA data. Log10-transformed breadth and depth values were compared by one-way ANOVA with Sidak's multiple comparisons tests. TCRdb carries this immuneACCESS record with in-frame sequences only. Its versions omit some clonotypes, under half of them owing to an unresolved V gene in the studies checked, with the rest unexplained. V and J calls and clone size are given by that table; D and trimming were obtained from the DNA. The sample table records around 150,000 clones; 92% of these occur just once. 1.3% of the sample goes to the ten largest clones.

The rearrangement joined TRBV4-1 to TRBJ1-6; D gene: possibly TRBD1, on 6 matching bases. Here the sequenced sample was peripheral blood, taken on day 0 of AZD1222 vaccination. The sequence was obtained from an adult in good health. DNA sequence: TGCGCCAGCAGCCATCAGGACAGCTCCTATAATTCACCCCTCCACTTT. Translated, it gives CASSHQDSSYNSPLHF.